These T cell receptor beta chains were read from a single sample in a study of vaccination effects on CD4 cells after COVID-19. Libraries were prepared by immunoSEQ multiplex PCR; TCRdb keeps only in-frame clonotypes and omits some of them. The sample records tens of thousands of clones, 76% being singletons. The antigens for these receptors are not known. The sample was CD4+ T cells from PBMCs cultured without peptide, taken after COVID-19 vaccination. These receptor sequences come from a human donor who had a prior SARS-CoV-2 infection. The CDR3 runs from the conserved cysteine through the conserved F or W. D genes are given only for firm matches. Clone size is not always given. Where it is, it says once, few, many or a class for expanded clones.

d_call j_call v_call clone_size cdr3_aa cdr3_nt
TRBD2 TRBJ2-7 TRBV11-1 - CASSFRLAEPYEQYF TGTGCCAGCAGCTTTAGACTAGCGGAACCCTACGAGCAGTACTTC
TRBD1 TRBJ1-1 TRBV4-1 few CASSHDRGPNTEAFF TGCGCCAGCAGCCACGACAGGGGCCCGAACACTGAAGCTTTCTTT
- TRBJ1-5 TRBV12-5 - CASGPPGSGQPQHF TGTGCTAGTGGTCCGCCCGGGTCCGGGCAGCCCCAGCATTTT
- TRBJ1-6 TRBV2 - CASSDRTLGNSPLHF TGTGCCAGCAGTGATCGGACCTTAGGGAATTCACCCCTCCACTTT
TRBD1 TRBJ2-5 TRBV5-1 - CASSLGTGPWETQYF TGCGCCAGCAGCTTAGGGACAGGGCCTTGGGAGACCCAGTACTTC
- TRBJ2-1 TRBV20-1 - CSASWWSSAGDEQFF TGCAGTGCTAGTTGGTGGTCAAGTGCCGGCGATGAGCAGTTCTTC
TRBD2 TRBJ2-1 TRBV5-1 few CASSYGRSGGGGIAGGSTAQFF TGCGCCAGCAGCTATGGCCGTAGTGGTGGAGGGGGGATAGCGGGAGGGTCTACGGCGCAGTTCTTC
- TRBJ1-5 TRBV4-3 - CASSQAWGGQPQHF TGCGCCAGCAGCCAAGCATGGGGCGGGCAGCCCCAGCATTTT
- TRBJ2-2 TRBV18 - CASSLSLDSLRDTGELFF TGTGCCAGCTCACTTTCCTTGGACAGCCTTCGGGACACCGGGGAGCTGTTTTTT
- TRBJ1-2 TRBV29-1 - CSVGQSYGYTF TGCAGCGTCGGACAGAGTTATGGCTACACCTTC
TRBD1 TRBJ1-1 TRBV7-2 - CASSLGRGQAGTEAFF TGTGCCAGCAGCTTAGGGAGGGGACAGGCGGGCACTGAAGCTTTCTTT
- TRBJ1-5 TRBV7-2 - CASSWGGQPQHF TGTGCCAGCAGCTGGGGGGGTCAGCCCCAGCATTTT
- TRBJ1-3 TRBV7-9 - CASSALTFVAGNTIYF TGTGCCAGCAGCGCGCTGACTTTTGTCGCTGGAAACACCATATATTTT
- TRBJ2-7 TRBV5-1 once CASSRTYTYEQYF TGCGCCAGCAGTCGGACCTATACCTACGAGCAGTACTTC
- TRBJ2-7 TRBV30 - CAWSRKDRREQYF TGTGCCTGGAGTCGGAAGGACAGAAGGGAGCAGTACTTC
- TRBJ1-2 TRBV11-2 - CASSFIRANYGYTF TGTGCCAGCAGCTTCATAAGAGCTAACTATGGCTACACCTTC
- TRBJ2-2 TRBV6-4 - CASSAGLLTGELFF TGTGCCAGCAGTGCAGGACTCTTGACCGGGGAGCTGTTTTTT
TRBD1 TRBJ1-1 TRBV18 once CASSPGQVRNTEAFF TGTGCCAGCTCACCCGGACAGGTCCGGAACACTGAAGCTTTCTTT
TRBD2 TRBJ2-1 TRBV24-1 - CATSDLKRGFNEQFF TGTGCCACCAGTGATTTGAAGCGGGGCTTTAATGAGCAGTTCTTC
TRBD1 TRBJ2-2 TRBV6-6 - CASRPGTGVTGELFF TGTGCCAGCAGACCCGGGACAGGGGTCACCGGGGAGCTGTTTTTT
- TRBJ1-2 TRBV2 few CASSDPTGTPYGYTF TGTGCCAGCAGTGACCCGACCGGGACACCCTATGGCTACACCTTC
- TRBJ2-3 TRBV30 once CAWSVGGPSDTQYF TGTGCCTGGAGTGTAGGGGGACCGTCAGATACGCAGTATTTT
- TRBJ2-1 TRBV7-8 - CASSLDPSGAGGEQFF TGTGCCAGCAGCTTAGATCCATCAGGGGCTGGGGGTGAGCAGTTCTTC
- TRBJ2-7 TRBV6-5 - CASSSKVEQYF TGTGCCAGCAGTTCAAAGGTCGAGCAGTACTTC
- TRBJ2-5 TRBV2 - CASSSQGLQETQYF TGTGCCAGCTCCTCACAGGGACTCCAAGAGACCCAGTACTTC
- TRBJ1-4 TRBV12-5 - CASGLVDRPGEKLFF TGTGCTAGTGGTTTGGTAGACAGACCCGGGGAAAAACTGTTTTTT
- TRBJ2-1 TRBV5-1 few CASQDGNSYNEQFF TGCGCCAGCCAAGACGGGAACTCCTACAATGAGCAGTTCTTC
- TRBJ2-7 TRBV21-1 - CARSKGRDSYEQYF TGTGCCAGAAGCAAGGGGCGGGACTCCTACGAGCAGTACTTC
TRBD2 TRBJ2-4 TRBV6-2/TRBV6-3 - CASSLNPDSVTSGRARNIQYF TGTGCCAGCAGCTTAAACCCTGACTCCGTGACTAGCGGGAGGGCACGAAACATTCAGTACTTC
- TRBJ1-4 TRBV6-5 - CASRRGDTNEKLFF TGTGCCAGCAGGAGGGGGGACACTAATGAAAAACTGTTTTTT
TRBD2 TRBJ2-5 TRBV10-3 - CAISELAGETQYF TGTGCCATCAGTGAACTAGCGGGAGAGACCCAGTACTTC
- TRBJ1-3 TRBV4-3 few CASSQDRTGGNTIYF TGCGCCAGCAGCCAAGACCGAACAGGGGGAAACACCATATATTTT
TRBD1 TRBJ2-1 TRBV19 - CASSYRGIGDPEQFF TGTGCCAGTAGTTACAGGGGCATAGGGGATCCGGAGCAGTTCTTC
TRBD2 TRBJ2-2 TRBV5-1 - CASTKLAGGNTGELFF TGCGCCAGCACAAAATTAGCGGGGGGAAACACCGGGGAGCTGTTTTTT
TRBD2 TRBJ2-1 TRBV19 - CASSMLAGDGGEQFF TGTGCCAGTAGTATGCTAGCGGGAGACGGGGGTGAGCAGTTCTTC
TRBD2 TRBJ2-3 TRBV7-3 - CASSLTASGSVADTQYF TGTGCCAGCAGCTTAACGGCTAGCGGGAGTGTCGCAGATACGCAGTATTTT
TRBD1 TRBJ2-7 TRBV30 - CAGSQKGAPYEQYF TGTGCGGGGAGCCAGAAGGGGGCACCCTACGAGCAGTACTTC
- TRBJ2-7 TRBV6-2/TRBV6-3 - CASSQGHHLGEQYF TGTGCCAGCAGTCAGGGACACCACCTCGGCGAGCAGTACTTC
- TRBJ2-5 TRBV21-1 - CASSKYRTTRKQETQYF TGTGCCAGCAGCAAATATCGGACTACCCGAAAGCAAGAGACCCAGTACTTC
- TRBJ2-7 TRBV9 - CASSVGLGAGSTYEQYF TGTGCCAGCAGCGTAGGACTGGGGGCGGGGTCGACCTACGAGCAGTACTTC
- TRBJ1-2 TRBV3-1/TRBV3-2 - CASSRTRGGGYTF TGTGCCAGCAGCCGGACTCGGGGAGGCGGCTACACCTTC
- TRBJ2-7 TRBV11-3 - CASSYGGHEQYF TGTGCCAGCAGCTACGGGGGCCACGAGCAGTACTTC
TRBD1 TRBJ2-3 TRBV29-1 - CSVDRVQADTQYF TGCAGCGTCGACAGGGTTCAAGCAGATACGCAGTATTTT
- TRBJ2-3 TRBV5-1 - CASSRDGGLPDTQYF TGCGCCAGCAGCAGGGACGGGGGGCTTCCAGATACGCAGTATTTT
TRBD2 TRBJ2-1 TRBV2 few CASRGLAGVLVNEQFF TGTGCCAGCAGGGGACTAGCGGGAGTGTTGGTCAATGAGCAGTTCTTC
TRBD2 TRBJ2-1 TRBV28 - CASSTSGRWQFF TGTGCCAGCTCGACTAGCGGGAGATGGCAGTTCTTC
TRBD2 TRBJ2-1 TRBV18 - CASSPLAGVSNEQFF TGTGCCAGCTCACCTCTAGCGGGAGTATCCAATGAGCAGTTCTTC
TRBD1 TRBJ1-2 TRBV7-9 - CASRPTGNNYGYTF TGTGCCAGCAGGCCGACAGGGAATAACTATGGCTACACCTTC
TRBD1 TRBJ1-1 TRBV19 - CASSITTGDTEAFF TGTGCCAGTAGTATCACCACAGGGGACACTGAAGCTTTCTTT